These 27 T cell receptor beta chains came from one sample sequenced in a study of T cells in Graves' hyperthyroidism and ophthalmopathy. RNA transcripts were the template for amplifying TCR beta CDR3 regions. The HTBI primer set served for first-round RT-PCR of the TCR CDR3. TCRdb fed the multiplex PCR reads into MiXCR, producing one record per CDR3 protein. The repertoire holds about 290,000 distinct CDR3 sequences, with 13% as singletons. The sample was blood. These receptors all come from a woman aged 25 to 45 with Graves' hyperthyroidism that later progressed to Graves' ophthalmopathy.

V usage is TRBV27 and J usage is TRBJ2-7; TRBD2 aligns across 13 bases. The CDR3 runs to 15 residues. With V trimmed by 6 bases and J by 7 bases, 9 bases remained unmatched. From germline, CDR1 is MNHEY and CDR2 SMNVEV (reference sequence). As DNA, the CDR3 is TGTGCCAGCAGGGCTGGGACTAGCGGGATTCAGGAGCAGTACTTC. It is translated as CASRAGTSGIQEQYF.

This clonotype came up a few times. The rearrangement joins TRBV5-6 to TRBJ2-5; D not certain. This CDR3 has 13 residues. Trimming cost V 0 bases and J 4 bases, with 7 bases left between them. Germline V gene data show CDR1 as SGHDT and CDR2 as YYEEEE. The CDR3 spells CASSLEFRETQYF. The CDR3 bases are TGTGCCAGCAGCTTGGAGTTCAGAGAGACCCAGTACTTC.

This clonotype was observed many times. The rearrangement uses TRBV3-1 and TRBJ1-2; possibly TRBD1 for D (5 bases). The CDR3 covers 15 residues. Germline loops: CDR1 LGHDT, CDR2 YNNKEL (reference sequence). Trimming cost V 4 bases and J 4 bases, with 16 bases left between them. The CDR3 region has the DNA TGTGCCAGCAGCCCCGGGGCGGGGAGGGGCTATGGCTACACCTTC. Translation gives CASSPGAGRGYGYTF.

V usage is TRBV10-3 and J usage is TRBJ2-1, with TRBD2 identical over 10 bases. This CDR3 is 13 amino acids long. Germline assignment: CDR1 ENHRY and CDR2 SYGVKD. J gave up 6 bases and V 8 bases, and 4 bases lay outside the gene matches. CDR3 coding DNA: TGTGCCATCGAATCTAGCGGGAGCAATGAGCAGTTCTTC. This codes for CAIESSGSNEQFF.

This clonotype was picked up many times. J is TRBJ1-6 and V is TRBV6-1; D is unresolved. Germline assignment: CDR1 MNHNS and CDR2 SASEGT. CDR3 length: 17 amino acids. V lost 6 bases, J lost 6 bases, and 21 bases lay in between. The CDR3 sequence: CASRNTYSTFSNSPLHF. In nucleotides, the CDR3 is TGTGCCAGCAGGAACACGTACAGCACTTTCTCTAATTCACCCCTCCACTTT.

CDR3 region: CASASNPRGTEAFF. The CDR3 coding sequence is TGTGCCAGCGCCTCAAATCCACGGGGCACTGAAGCTTTCTTT. The chain couples TRBV6-2 or TRBV6-3 to TRBJ1-1, with D uncertain. Germline CDR1 and CDR2: MNHEY and SVGEGT. This CDR3 spans 14 amino acids. V gave up 8 bases and J gave up 4 bases, with 17 bases separating them.

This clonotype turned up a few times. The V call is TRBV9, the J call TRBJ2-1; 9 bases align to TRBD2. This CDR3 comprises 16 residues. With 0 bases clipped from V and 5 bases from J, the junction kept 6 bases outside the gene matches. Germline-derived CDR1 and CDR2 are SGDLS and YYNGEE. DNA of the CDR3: TGTGCCAGCAGCGTAGTCGGTCTAGCGGGACACAATGAGCAGTTCTTC. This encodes CASSVVGLAGHNEQFF.

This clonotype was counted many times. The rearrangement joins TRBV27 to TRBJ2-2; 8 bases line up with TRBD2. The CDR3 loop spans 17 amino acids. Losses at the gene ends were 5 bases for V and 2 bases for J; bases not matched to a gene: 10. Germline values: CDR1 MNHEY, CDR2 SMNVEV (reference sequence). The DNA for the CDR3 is TGTGCCAGCAGTCCCCCGTGGATAGCGGGAAACACCGGGGAGCTGTTTTTT. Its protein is CASSPPWIAGNTGELFF.

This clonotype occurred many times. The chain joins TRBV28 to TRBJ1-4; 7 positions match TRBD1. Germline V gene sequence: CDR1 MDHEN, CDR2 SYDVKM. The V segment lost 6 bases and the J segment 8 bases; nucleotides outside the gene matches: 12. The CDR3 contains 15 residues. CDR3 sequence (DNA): TGTGCCAGCAGCCGGGGTCGACAGGGTGTGGAAAAACTGTTTTTT. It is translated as CASSRGRQGVEKLFF. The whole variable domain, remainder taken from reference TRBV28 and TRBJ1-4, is DVKVTQSSRYLVKRTGEKVFLECVQDMDHENMFWYRQDPGLGLRLIYFSYDVKMKEKGDIPEGYSVSREKKERFSLILESASTNQTSMYLCASSRGRQGVEKLFFGSGTQLSVL.

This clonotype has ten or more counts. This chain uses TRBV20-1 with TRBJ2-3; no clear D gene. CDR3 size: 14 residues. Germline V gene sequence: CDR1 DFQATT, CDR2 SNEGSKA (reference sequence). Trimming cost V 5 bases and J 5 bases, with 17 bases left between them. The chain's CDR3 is CSAPFGAPLDTQYF. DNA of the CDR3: TGCAGTGCTCCTTTTGGCGCGCCGCTAGATACGCAGTATTTT.

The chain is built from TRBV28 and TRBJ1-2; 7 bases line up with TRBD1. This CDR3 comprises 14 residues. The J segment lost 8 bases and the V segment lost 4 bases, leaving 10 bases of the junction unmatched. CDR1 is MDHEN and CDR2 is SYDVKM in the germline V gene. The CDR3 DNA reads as TGTGCCAGCAGTTCCGGGAAGGGGGCAATGGGCTACACCTTC. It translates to CASSSGKGAMGYTF.

The CDR3 DNA reads as TGCGCCAGCAGCCCGGCCAGACAAAACGAGCAGTACTTC. This gives the protein CASSPARQNEQYF. The chain combines TRBV4-1 with TRBJ2-7, with unresolved D. Trimming shortened V by 4 bases and J by 5 bases, and 12 bases separated the two germline ends. This CDR3 is 13 amino acids long. Germline assignment: CDR1 MGHRA and CDR2 YSYEKL.

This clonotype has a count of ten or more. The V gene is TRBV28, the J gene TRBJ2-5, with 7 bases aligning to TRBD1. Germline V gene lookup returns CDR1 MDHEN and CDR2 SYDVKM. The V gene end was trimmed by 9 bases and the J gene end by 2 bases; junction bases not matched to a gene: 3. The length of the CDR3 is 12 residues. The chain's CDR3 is CASQGQQETQYF. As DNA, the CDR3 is TGTGCCAGTCAGGGACAGCAAGAGACCCAGTACTTC.

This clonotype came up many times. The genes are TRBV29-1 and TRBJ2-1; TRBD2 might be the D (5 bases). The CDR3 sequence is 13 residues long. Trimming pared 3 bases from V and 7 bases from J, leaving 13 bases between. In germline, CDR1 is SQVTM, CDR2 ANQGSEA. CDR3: CSVERIEGNEQFF. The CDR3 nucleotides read TGCAGCGTTGAGCGGATCGAGGGTAATGAGCAGTTCTTC.

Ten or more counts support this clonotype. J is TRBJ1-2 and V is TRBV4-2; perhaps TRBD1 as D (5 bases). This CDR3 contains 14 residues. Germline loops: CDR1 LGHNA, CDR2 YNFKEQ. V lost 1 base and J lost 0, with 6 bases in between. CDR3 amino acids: CASSQVTANYGYTF. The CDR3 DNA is TGTGCCAGCAGCCAAGTGACAGCTAACTATGGCTACACCTTC.

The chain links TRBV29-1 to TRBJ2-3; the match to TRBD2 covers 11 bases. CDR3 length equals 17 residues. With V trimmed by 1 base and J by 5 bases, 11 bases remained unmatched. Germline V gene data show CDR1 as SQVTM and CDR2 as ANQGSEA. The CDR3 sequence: CSVEGATSGKLIDTQYF. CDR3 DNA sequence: TGCAGCGTTGAAGGGGCGACTAGCGGGAAATTAATAGATACGCAGTATTTT.

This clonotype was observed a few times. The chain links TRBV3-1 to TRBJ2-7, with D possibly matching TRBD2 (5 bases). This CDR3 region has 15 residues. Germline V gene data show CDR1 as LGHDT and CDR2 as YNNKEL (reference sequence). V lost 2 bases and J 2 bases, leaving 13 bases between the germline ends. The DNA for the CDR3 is TGTGCCAGCAGCCAAATCAATGAGGGCGCCTACGAGCAGTACTTC. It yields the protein CASSQINEGAYEQYF.

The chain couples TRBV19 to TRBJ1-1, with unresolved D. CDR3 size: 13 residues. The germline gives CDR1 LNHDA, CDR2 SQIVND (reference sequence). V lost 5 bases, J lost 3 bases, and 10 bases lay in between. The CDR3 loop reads CASSDNLYTEAFF. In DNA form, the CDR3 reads TGTGCCAGTAGTGACAACTTGTACACTGAAGCTTTCTTT. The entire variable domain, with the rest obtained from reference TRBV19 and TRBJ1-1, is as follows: DGGITQSPKYLFRKEGQNVTLSCEQNLNHDAMYWYRQDPGQGLRLIYYSQIVNDFQKGDIAEGYSVSREKKESFPLTVTSAQKNPTAFYLCASSDNLYTEAFFGQGTRLTVV.

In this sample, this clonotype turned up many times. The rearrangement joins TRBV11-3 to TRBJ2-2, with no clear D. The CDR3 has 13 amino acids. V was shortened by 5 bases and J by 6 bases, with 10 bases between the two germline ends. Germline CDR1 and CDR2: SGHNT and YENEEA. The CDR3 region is CASSARWSGELFF. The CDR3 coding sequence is TGTGCCAGCAGCGCGCGGTGGTCCGGGGAGCTGTTTTTT.

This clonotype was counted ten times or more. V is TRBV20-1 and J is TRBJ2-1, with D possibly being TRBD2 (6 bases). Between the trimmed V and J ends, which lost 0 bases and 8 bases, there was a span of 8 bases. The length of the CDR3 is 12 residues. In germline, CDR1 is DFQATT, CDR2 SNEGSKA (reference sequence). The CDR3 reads CSARERDYEQFF. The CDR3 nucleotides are TGCAGTGCTAGAGAACGGGACTATGAGCAGTTCTTC.

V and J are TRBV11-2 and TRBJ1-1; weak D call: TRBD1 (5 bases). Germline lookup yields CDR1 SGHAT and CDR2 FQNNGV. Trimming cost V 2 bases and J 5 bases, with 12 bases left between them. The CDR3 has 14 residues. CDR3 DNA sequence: TGTGCCAGCAGCTTACCGGCAGGGAAAACTGAAGCTTTCTTT. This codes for CASSLPAGKTEAFF. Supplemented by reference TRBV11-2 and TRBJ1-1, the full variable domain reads EAGVAQSPRYKIIEKRQSVAFWCNPISGHATLYWYQQILGQGPKLLIQFQNNGVVDDSQLPKDRFSAERLKGVDSTLKIQPAKLEDSAVYLCASSLPAGKTEAFFGQGTRLTVV.

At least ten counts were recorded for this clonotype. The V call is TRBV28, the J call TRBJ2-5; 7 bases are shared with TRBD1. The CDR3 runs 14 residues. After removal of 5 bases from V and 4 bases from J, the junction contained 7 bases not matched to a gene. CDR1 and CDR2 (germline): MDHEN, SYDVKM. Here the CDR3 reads CASSPRTGRETQYF. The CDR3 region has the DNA TGTGCCAGCAGTCCCCGGACAGGAAGAGAGACCCAGTACTTC.

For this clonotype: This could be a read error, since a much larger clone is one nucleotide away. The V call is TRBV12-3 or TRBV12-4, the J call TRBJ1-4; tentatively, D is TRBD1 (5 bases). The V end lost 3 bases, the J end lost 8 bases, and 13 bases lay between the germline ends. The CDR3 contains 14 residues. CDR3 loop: CASSFFRGEEKLFF. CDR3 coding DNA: TGTGCCAGCAGTTTTTTCCGGGGCGAAGAAAAACTGTTTTTT.

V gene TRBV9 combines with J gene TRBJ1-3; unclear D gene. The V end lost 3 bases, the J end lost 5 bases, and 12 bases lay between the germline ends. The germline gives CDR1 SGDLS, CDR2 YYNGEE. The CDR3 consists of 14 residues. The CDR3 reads CASSAMDGRNTIYF. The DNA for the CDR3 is TGTGCCAGCAGCGCAATGGACGGGCGAAACACCATATATTTT.

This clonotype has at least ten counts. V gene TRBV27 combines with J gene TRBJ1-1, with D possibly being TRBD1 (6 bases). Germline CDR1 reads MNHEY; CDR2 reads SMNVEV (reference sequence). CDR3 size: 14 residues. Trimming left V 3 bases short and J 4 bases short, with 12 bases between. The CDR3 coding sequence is TGTGCCAGCAGTTTCCGGCAGGGGCCCACTGAAGCTTTCTTT. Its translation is CASSFRQGPTEAFF.

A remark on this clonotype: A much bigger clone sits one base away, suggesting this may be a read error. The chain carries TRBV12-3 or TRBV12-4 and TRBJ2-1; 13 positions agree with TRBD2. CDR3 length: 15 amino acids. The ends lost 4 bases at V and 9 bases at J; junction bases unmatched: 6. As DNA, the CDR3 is TGTGCCAGCAGTTCCAAGACTAGCGGGGGGACTGAGCAGTTCTTC. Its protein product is CASSSKTSGGTEQFF.

The CDR3 sequence is CASSPRLAGGRVLYNEQFF. DNA of the CDR3: TGTGCCAGCAGCCCGCGACTAGCGGGAGGACGCGTTCTATACAATGAGCAGTTCTTC. The chain employs TRBV13 and TRBJ2-1, with TRBD2 matching 13 bases. The V segment lost 5 bases and the J segment 4 bases; nucleotides outside the gene matches: 14. CDR1 PRHDT and CDR2 FYEKMQ come from the germline V gene (reference sequence). The CDR3 is made up of 19 amino acids.